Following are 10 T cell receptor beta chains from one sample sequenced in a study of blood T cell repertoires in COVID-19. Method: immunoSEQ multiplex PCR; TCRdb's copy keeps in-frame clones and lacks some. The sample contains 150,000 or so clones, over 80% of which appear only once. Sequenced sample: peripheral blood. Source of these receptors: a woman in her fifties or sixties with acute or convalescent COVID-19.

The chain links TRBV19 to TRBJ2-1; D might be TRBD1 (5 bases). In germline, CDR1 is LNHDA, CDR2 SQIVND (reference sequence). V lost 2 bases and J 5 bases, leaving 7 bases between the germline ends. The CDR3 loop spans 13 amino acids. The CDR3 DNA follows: TGTGCCAGTAGTATACTGACAGACAATGAGCAGTTCTTC. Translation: CASSILTDNEQFF.

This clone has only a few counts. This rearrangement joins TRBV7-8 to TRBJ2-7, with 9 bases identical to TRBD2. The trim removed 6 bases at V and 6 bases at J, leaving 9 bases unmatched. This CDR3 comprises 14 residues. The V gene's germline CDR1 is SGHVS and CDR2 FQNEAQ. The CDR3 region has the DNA TGTGCCAGCAGTCTGAAGCCGGGACTAGCCGAGCAGTACTTC. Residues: CASSLKPGLAEQYF.

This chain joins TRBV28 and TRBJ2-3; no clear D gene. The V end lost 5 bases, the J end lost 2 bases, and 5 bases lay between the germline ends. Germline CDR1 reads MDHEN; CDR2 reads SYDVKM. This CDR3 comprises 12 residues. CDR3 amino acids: CASSPNTDTQYF. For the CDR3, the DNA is TGTGCCAGCAGTCCAAACACAGATACGCAGTATTTT. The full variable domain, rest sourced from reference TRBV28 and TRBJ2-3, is DVKVTQSSRYLVKRTGEKVFLECVQDMDHENMFWYRQDPGLGLRLIYFSYDVKMKEKGDIPEGYSVSREKKERFSLILESASTNQTSMYLCASSPNTDTQYFGPGTRLTVL.

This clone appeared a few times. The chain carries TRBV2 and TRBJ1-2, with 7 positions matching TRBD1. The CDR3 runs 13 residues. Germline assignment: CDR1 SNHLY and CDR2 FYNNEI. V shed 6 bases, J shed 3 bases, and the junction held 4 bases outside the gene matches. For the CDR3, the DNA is TGTGCCAGCAGCGGGGACAGCTACTATGGCTACACCTTC. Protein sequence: CASSGDSYYGYTF.

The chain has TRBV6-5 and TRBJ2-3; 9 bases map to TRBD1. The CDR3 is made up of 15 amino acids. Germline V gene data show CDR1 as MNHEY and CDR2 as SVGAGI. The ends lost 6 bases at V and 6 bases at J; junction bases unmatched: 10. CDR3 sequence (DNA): TGTGCCAGCAGGGACCGGGACAGGGTTACGGATACGCAGTATTTT. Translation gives CASRDRDRVTDTQYF.

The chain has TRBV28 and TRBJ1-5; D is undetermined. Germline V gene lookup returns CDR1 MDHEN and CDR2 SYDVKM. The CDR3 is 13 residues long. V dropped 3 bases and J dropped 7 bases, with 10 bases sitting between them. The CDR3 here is CASSFGSLQPQHF. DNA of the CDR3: TGTGCCAGCAGTTTTGGGAGTTTGCAGCCCCAGCATTTT. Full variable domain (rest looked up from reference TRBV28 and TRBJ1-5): DVKVTQSSRYLVKRTGEKVFLECVQDMDHENMFWYRQDPGLGLRLIYFSYDVKMKEKGDIPEGYSVSREKKERFSLILESASTNQTSMYLCASSFGSLQPQHFGDGTRLSIL.

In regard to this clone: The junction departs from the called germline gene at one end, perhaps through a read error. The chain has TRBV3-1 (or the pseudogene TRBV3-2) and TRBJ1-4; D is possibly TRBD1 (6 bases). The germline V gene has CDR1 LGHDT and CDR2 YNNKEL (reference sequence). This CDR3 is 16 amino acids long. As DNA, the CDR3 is TGTGCCAGCAGACAAGATCACCAGGTACAGGGAAGAGGACTGTTTTTT. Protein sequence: CASRQDHQVQGRGLFF.

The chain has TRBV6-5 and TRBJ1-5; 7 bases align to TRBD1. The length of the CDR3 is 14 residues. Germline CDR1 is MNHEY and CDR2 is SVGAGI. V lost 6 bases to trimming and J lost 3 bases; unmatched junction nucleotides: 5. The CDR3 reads CASSKGQLNQPQHF. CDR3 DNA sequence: TGTGCCAGCAGCAAGGGACAGCTCAATCAGCCCCAGCATTTT.

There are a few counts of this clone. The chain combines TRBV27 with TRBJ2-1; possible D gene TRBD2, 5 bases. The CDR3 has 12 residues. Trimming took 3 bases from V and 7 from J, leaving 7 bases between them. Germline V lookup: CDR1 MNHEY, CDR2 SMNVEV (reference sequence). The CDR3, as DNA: TGTGCCAGCAGTTTGGGCGGGAATGAGCAGTTCTTC. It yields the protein CASSLGGNEQFF.

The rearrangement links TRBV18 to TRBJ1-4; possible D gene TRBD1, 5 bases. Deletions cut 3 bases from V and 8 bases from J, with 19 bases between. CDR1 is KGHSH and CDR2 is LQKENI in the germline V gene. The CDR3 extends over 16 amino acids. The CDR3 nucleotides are TGTGCCAGCTCACCCTTCGACCGGGGGGGGAAGGAAAAACTGTTTTTT. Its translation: CASSPFDRGGKEKLFF.